Below, 15 T cell receptor beta chains from the same sample are listed, as sequenced in a study of shared clonotypes between healthy human individuals (dated by TCRdb to 2018 to 2021). The library was obtained by the immunoSEQ multiplex PCR assay. As stored in TCRdb, this immuneACCESS dataset retains in-frame rearrangements with V and J assigned. A fraction of the clones does not appear; measured against another copy, unresolved V genes explain less than half of the discrepancy, and the remainder lacks a known reason. Present in this sample are more than 150,000 clones, 85% to 95% of which were seen just once. The top ten clonotypes cover approximately 0.07% of the sample. The specimen was naive CD4+ T cells sorted from blood. The sample's cell subset or site label, in plain terms: CD45RA+ positively selected. These receptors originate from a woman aged 25 to 39 in good health.

The chain carries TRBV5-1 and TRBJ1-4; the D is unclear. CDR1 and CDR2 from the germline V gene are SGHRS and YFSETQ. This CDR3 contains 13 residues. V was trimmed by 1 base and J by 4 bases, leaving 5 bases between them. The CDR3 DNA sequence: TGCGCCAGCAGCTTGAAAAATAATGAAAAACTGTTTTTT. Translating it yields CASSLKNNEKLFF.

This rearrangement joins TRBV7-9 to TRBJ1-2, with D possibly TRBD1 on 5 matching bases. The CDR3 is 16 residues long. Trimming stripped 1 base from V and 7 bases from J, with 19 bases between. Germline V gives CDR1 SEHNR, CDR2 FQNEAQ (reference sequence). CDR3 DNA: TGTGCCAGCAGCTTAGAAGGATTTGCAGGGAGGGTTGGCTACACCTTC. Its protein product is CASSLEGFAGRVGYTF.

The rearrangement links TRBV18 to TRBJ1-1; D ambiguous. This CDR3 has 14 residues. The V gene lost 2 bases and the J gene lost 1 base, with 8 bases spanning the gap. Germline V gene data show CDR1 as KGHSH and CDR2 as LQKENI. The CDR3 reads CASSPGWANTEAFF. The CDR3 DNA reads TGTGCCAGCTCACCAGGGTGGGCGAACACTGAAGCTTTCTTT.

The V call is TRBV18, the J call TRBJ2-2; tentative D call: TRBD1 (6 bases). This CDR3 comprises 15 residues. Germline V CDR1 and CDR2: KGHSH, LQKENI. V lost 3 bases and J lost 0, with 8 bases in between. Written as DNA, the CDR3 is TGTGCCAGCTCACCCGGGACACCGAACACCGGGGAGCTGTTTTTT. It translates to CASSPGTPNTGELFF.

The rearrangement links TRBV6-5 to TRBJ1-2, with a weak D call TRBD1 (5 bases). V shed 0 bases and J shed 7 bases, with 15 bases lying between them. Looked up from germline, CDR1 is MNHEY and CDR2 is SVGAGI. This CDR3 is 15 amino acids long. The CDR3 loop is CASSYSRGVSGGYTF. The CDR3 DNA follows: TGTGCCAGCAGTTACTCGAGAGGGGTTAGTGGTGGCTACACCTTC.

The chain carries TRBV28 and TRBJ1-2, with 8 bases identical to TRBD1. V gave up 10 bases and J gave up 6 bases; unmatched junction bases: 4. There are 11 residues in the CDR3. Germline V gene sequence: CDR1 MDHEN, CDR2 SYDVKM. The DNA for the CDR3 is TGTGCCACCGGACAGGGTGATGGCTACACCTTC. It yields the protein CATGQGDGYTF.

The chain recombines TRBV6-5 with TRBJ2-7; 7 nucleotides agree with TRBD1. The CDR3 is 15 residues long. Per germline, CDR1 MNHEY and CDR2 SVGAGI. With V trimmed by 0 bases and J by 3 bases, 5 bases remained unmatched. The CDR3 DNA is TGTGCCAGCAGTTACTCAGGGACAGTCAGCTACGAGCAGTACTTC. Protein sequence: CASSYSGTVSYEQYF.

V gene TRBV6-5 combines with J gene TRBJ2-7; TRBD1 might be the D (5 bases). V lost 2 bases and J 6 bases, leaving 11 bases between the germline ends. The CDR3 has 13 residues. Germline V gene lookup returns CDR1 MNHEY and CDR2 SVGAGI. The CDR3 nucleotides read TGTGCCAGCAGTTACAGTGGACACCCCGAGCAGTACTTC. Encoded protein: CASSYSGHPEQYF.

To note about this clone: Additional DNA sequences in this sample encode the identical CDR3. The V and J genes are TRBV18 and TRBJ1-4; perhaps TRBD1 as D (5 bases). CDR1 and CDR2 (germline): KGHSH, LQKENI. Deletions cut 1 base from V and 2 bases from J, with 5 bases between. The CDR3 consists of 14 residues. This chain's CDR3 is CASSPQGTNEKLFF. The CDR3 coding sequence is TGTGCCAGCTCACCACAGGGGACTAATGAAAAACTGTTTTTT.

This chain joins TRBV5-1 and TRBJ2-1; D is ambiguous. The germline gives CDR1 SGHRS, CDR2 YFSETQ. Between the trimmed V and J ends, which lost 0 bases and 0 bases, there was a span of 7 bases. The CDR3 has 15 amino acids. CDR3 bases: TGCGCCAGCAGCTTGGGCCCGTCCTCCTACAATGAGCAGTTCTTC. As protein: CASSLGPSSYNEQFF. Drawing the rest from reference TRBV5-1 and TRBJ2-1, the complete variable domain is KAGVTQTPRYLIKTRGQQVTLSCSPISGHRSVSWYQQTPGQGLQFLFEYFSETQRNKGNFPGRFSGRQFSNSRSEMNVSTLELGDSALYLCASSLGPSSYNEQFFGPGTRLTVL.

The CDR3 DNA follows: TGTGCCAGCAGTGAAAACTTGGCAGGGGCTGGCTACACCTTC. Protein product: CASSENLAGAGYTF. V usage is TRBV6-1 and J usage is TRBJ1-2; D possibly corresponds to TRBD1 (6 bases). Trimming shortened V by 2 bases and J by 7 bases, and 14 bases separated the two germline ends. The CDR3 extends over 14 amino acids. Germline-derived CDR1 and CDR2 are MNHNS and SASEGT.

The chain carries TRBV28 and TRBJ1-1; weak D call: TRBD1 (6 bases). The V end lost 10 bases, the J end lost 6 bases, and 21 bases lay between the germline ends. The CDR3 spans 14 residues. Germline V gene lookup returns CDR1 MDHEN and CDR2 SYDVKM. CDR3: CATLLGDRFSEAFF. The DNA for the CDR3 is TGTGCCACCCTTCTGGGAGACAGGTTTTCTGAAGCTTTCTTT.

This clone was recorded only once. This sequence joins TRBV2 and TRBJ1-3; the match to TRBD1 covers 9 bases. V gave up 8 bases and J gave up 0 bases; unmatched junction bases: 14. Germline V gives CDR1 SNHLY, CDR2 FYNNEI. The length of the CDR3 is 18 residues. The CDR3 spells CASPPPDRGLSSGNTIYF. The CDR3 nucleotides read TGTGCCAGCCCCCCCCCGGACAGGGGACTTAGCTCTGGAAACACCATATATTTT.

This chain uses TRBV30 with TRBJ1-5; D not resolved. This CDR3 comprises 13 residues. Germline V lookup: CDR1 GTSNPN, CDR2 SVGIG (reference sequence). Trimming left V 1 base short and J 3 bases short, with 7 bases between. CDR3: CAWSGGFNQPQHF. The CDR3 region has the DNA TGTGCCTGGAGTGGCGGCTTCAATCAGCCCCAGCATTTT.

The genes are TRBV10-1 and TRBJ2-7, with no clear D. The V gene lost 3 bases and the J gene lost 3 bases, with 12 bases spanning the gap. This CDR3 region has 14 residues. Germline CDR1 WNHNN, CDR2 SYGVQD (reference sequence). CDR3 protein: CASSDSPAGYEQYF. The CDR3 coding sequence is TGCGCCAGCAGTGATTCCCCGGCAGGCTACGAGCAGTACTTC.